The rows below give T cell receptor beta chains drawn from one sample of a study of blood T cell repertoires in COVID-19. Libraries were prepared by immunoSEQ multiplex PCR; TCRdb keeps only in-frame clonotypes and omits some of them. The sample records around 130,000 clones, approximately 80% being singletons. The sequencing sample was made of peripheral blood. These receptor sequences come from a woman in her seventies with acute or convalescent COVID-19. The conserved cysteine and the conserved F or W are not part of the CDR3 here.

v_gene | CDR3aa
TRBV10-3 | AISQTGGNYGYT
TRBV7-6 | ASIQTGTGVPETQY
TRBV6-2/TRBV6-3 | ASSLGGGPYYGYT
TRBV6-5 | ASSHRQGHTEAF
TRBV14 | ASSQSGVGYT
TRBV7-9 | ASSPPMTKTSTDTQY
TRBV4-1 | ASSQDGGAVYGYT
TRBV7-9 | ASSQMGGARETQY
TRBV5-1 | ASSLGRAGQASMDTQY
TRBV30 | AWSVGTIYEQY
TRBV7-2 | ASSKRGANTGELF
TRBV11-2 | ASSPISRGGSYEQY
TRBV3-1/TRBV3-2 | ASSQDTEFAQY
TRBV5-4 | ASSLGQGAGGYT
TRBV11-1 | ASSPKGGGAGELF
TRBV5-6 | ASSLGTAYGYT
TRBV5-1 | ASSEFSGGNEQF
TRBV4-3 | ASSQGMGGLTTYEQY
TRBV3-1/TRBV3-2 | ASSRPTGPLNTEAF
TRBV5-1 | ASRLGGNSNQPQH
TRBV28 | ASSFTRYGYT
TRBV30 | AWSAYPSSPLH
TRBV2 | ASRASRNQPQH
TRBV7-9 | ASSLGANLNSYEQY
TRBV7-9 | ASSLTGLGYGYT
TRBV7-9 | AIEEETQY
TRBV18 | ASSRGPVTNEKLF
TRBV5-1 | ASSSGQGGGSPLH
TRBV12-5 | ASAVAGGRYNEQF
TRBV6-4 | ASSDDSRRAF
TRBV4-1 | ASSPRTSGVRETQY
TRBV10-3 | AISGHRDRGVTGYT
TRBV19 | ASRSAGQGGSDEQF
TRBV11-3 | ASSPGGPTDTQY
TRBV27 | ASSLHRASPLH
TRBV6-6 | ASKLDRVLNEKLF
TRBV20-1 | SEQGTDTQY
TRBV19 | ASSMAGVTEAF
TRBV6-1 | ASSTGQTLSNGYT
TRBV30 | AWSLMAGNGYT
TRBV18 | ASSPPRGRNTEAF
TRBV7-9 | ASSLDMNTEAF
TRBV19 | ASSPGLSYNEQF
TRBV5-8 | ASSLDRGNTEAF
TRBV29-1 | SVQGGGYGYT
TRBV7-2 | ASIRGGLYNEQF
TRBV14 | ASSQGSGNTGELF
TRBV19 | ASSIGGLANEKLF
TRBV21-1 | ASAKSSYNSPLH
TRBV4-2 | ASSQPYANTGELF
TRBV7-3 | ASSKGLAGSDTQY
TRBV2 | ASSEALPGIGYT
TRBV15 | ATSRDSVGQPQH
TRBV29-1 | SDRQGGYTEAF
TRBV5-6 | ASSWTEGGAF
TRBV6-5 | ASSPGGNEAF
TRBV29-1 | SVEGGTYGYT